These 9 T cell receptor beta chains came from one sample sequenced in a study of blood T cell repertoires in COVID-19. Clones were sequenced by immunoSEQ multiplex PCR, and TCRdb holds only the in-frame ones, with some missing. The data hold around 280,000 clones, with 75% to 90% observed a single time. Sequenced sample: peripheral blood. These receptors were obtained from a woman aged 30 to 39 who had recovered from COVID-19.

This rearrangement joins TRBV10-1 to TRBJ1-4, with 8 bases identical to TRBD1. The germline V gene has CDR1 WNHNN and CDR2 SYGVQD (reference sequence). CDR3 size: 14 residues. V was clipped by 5 bases and J by 6 bases; unmatched bases: 5. The CDR3 reads CASSPQGGDEKLFF. CDR3 nucleotide sequence: TGCGCCAGCAGTCCACAGGGGGGGGATGAAAAACTGTTTTTT.

The rearrangement joins TRBV5-1 to TRBJ2-5; 12 bases align to TRBD2. With 0 bases clipped from V and 4 bases from J, the junction kept 10 bases outside the gene matches. The CDR3 runs 18 residues. Per the germline V gene, CDR1 is SGHRS and CDR2 is YFSETQ. The CDR3 loop reads CASSLARLAGAGSETQYF. The CDR3 bases are TGCGCCAGCAGCTTGGCGCGACTAGCGGGGGCGGGGTCAGAGACCCAGTACTTC.

The chain is built from TRBV7-9 and TRBJ2-1; 14 nucleotides match TRBD2. This CDR3 has 15 residues. Trimming cost V 8 bases and J 8 bases; bases outside gene matches: 8. The germline V gene encodes CDR1 SEHNR and CDR2 FQNEAQ (reference sequence). The CDR3 loop reads CASQGLAGAVDEQFF. In nucleotides, the CDR3 is TGTGCCAGCCAGGGACTAGCGGGAGCGGTGGATGAGCAGTTCTTC.

The V and J genes are TRBV5-8 and TRBJ1-3; 8 nucleotides agree with TRBD1. Per germline, CDR1 SGHTS and CDR2 YDEGEE. V shed 1 base and J 2 bases; nucleotides not matched to a gene: 8. The CDR3 runs 17 residues. The CDR3 loop reads CASSLKDRAFTGNTIYF. The CDR3 DNA is TGTGCCAGCAGCTTGAAGGACAGGGCTTTCACTGGAAACACCATATATTTT.

Only a few counts were recorded for this clone. In nucleotides, the CDR3 is TGCGCCAGCAGCCGGACTAGCGGGAGCGGAGAGACCCAGTACTTC. This gives the protein CASSRTSGSGETQYF. V gene TRBV5-1 combines with J gene TRBJ2-5; 13 bases fit TRBD2. The germline V gene encodes CDR1 SGHRS and CDR2 YFSETQ. Losses at the gene ends were 4 bases for V and 4 bases for J; bases not matched to a gene: 4. The length of the CDR3 is 15 residues.

The gene calls are TRBV9 and TRBJ1-5; 9 nucleotides align to TRBD1. J lost 4 bases, V lost 1 base, and 3 bases had no gene match. The germline gives CDR1 SGDLS, CDR2 YYNGEE. This CDR3 spans 15 amino acids. CDR3 residues: CASSVTTGGNQPQHF. The DNA for the CDR3 is TGTGCCAGCAGCGTAACGACAGGGGGGAATCAGCCCCAGCATTTT. The entire variable domain, with the rest obtained from reference TRBV9 and TRBJ1-5, is as follows: DSGVTQTPKHLITATGQRVTLRCSPRSGDLSVYWYQQSLDQGLQFLIQYYNGEERAKGNILERFSAQQFPDLHSELNLSSLELGDSALYFCASSVTTGGNQPQHFGDGTRLSIL.

J is TRBJ1-6 and V is TRBV10-3; unclear D gene. CDR1 is ENHRY, CDR2 SYGVKD, per germline. The CDR3 totals 14 residues. The V and J ends lost 8 bases and 0 bases respectively, with 8 bases between them. The CDR3, as DNA: TGTGCCATCCGGGAGAGCTCCTATAATTCACCCCTCCACTTT. The encoded protein is CAIRESSYNSPLHF.

As to this clone: This same CDR3 is encoded by further DNA sequences in the sample. This rearrangement joins TRBV5-1 to TRBJ1-3; possible D gene TRBD1, 6 bases. Germline CDR1 is SGHRS and CDR2 is YFSETQ. Trimming took 0 bases from V and 2 from J, leaving 6 bases between them. The CDR3 length is 14 residues. The CDR3 sequence: CASSLDRAGNTIYF. Here the CDR3 DNA reads TGCGCCAGCAGCTTGGACAGGGCTGGAAACACCATATATTTT.

This sequence joins TRBV28 and TRBJ1-5; D call uncertain. V shed 6 bases and J shed 4 bases, with 7 bases lying between them. Germline V lookup: CDR1 MDHEN, CDR2 SYDVKM. CDR3 length: 12 amino acids. DNA for the CDR3: TGTGCCAGCAGGGTAGAAAATCAGCCCCAGCATTTT. This codes for CASRVENQPQHF.